The 21 T cell receptor beta chains below were found in one sample sequenced in a study of vaccination and CD4 T cells after COVID-19. These receptors lack a known antigen. At the Johns Hopkins FTIC core, DNA taken from cultured CD4+ T cells was sequenced by way of the Oncomine TCR Beta short-read assay. TCRdb recomputed calls from the PCR reads with MiXCR, one row per CDR3 protein. The data show fewer than 15,000 distinct CDR3 sequences, roughly 45% seen once. Treatment of the sample: roughly ten-day PBMC culture with coronavirus spike peptide pools or control peptides (ViraFEST assay). Here the sequenced sample was CD4+ T cells from blood, cultured in vitro, taken after SARS-CoV-2 vaccination. The source of these receptors is a human donor who had recovered from COVID-19.

This clonotype was seen a handful of times. The chain uses TRBV28 and TRBJ2-2, with D possibly TRBD2 on 7 matching bases. The CDR3 is 16 amino acids. The germline V gene encodes CDR1 MDHEN and CDR2 SYDVKM. Trimming shortened V by 6 bases and J by 2 bases, and 16 bases separated the two germline ends. The CDR3 nucleotides read TGTGCCAGCAGCTTTGGGGGGGCTCTTAACACCGGGGAGCTGTTTTTT. Its translation: CASSFGGALNTGELFF.

This clonotype was counted between two and nine times. For the CDR3, the DNA is TGTGCCAGCAGCTTCGGAAGGGATGTAGGAGAGACCCAGTACTTC. The encoded protein is CASSFGRDVGETQYF. V is TRBV5-8 and J is TRBJ2-5; D call uncertain. The germline V and J ends were trimmed by 2 bases and 4 bases, with 15 bases remaining between them. CDR1 SGHTS and CDR2 YDEGEE come from the germline V gene. The CDR3 is 15 amino acids.

The rearrangement joins TRBV20-1 to TRBJ1-5; D unclear. The V end lost 8 bases, the J end lost 4 bases, and 15 bases lay between the germline ends. The CDR3 sequence is 13 residues long. From germline, CDR1 is DFQATT and CDR2 SNEGSKA (reference sequence). The CDR3 DNA is TGCAGTTCCCCAGCGGGAGATAATCAGCCCCAGCATTTT. Translation gives CSSPAGDNQPQHF.

V and J are TRBV18 and TRBJ2-3; TRBD2 agrees at 10 bases. V was clipped by 3 bases and J by 6 bases; unmatched bases: 9. The CDR3 has 16 residues. Germline V lookup: CDR1 KGHSH, CDR2 LQKENI. DNA for the CDR3: TGTGCCAGCTCACCCCCAGCGGGAGGGTCGGGTGATACGCAGTATTTT. Protein product: CASSPPAGGSGDTQYF.

The CDR3 region is CASRNLRATYNEQFF. The CDR3 region has the DNA TGTGCCAGCAGAAACCTCCGGGCGACCTACAATGAGCAGTTCTTC. This chain connects TRBV6-1 to TRBJ2-1, with D unclear. Between the trimmed V and J ends, which lost 6 bases and 2 bases, there was a span of 14 bases. Germline values: CDR1 MNHNS, CDR2 SASEGT. This CDR3 spans 15 amino acids.

This clonotype is labeled as large (0.1 to 1%). The genes are TRBV4-3 and TRBJ1-2, with unresolved D. This CDR3 comprises 13 residues. V was shortened by 4 bases and J by 4 bases, with 10 bases between the two germline ends. Per the germline V gene, CDR1 is LGHNA and CDR2 is YSLEER. This chain's CDR3 is CASSRGRSYGYTF. CDR3 nucleotides: TGCGCCAGCAGCCGAGGACGGAGCTATGGCTACACCTTC.

The chain is built from TRBV15 and TRBJ2-5; D is undetermined. CDR3 length equals 15 residues. V lost 5 bases and J lost 4, with 17 bases in between. The germline CDR1 and CDR2 sequences are LNHNV and YYDKDF (reference sequence). CDR3 bases: TGTGCCACCAGCTTTCCGGGTGGGCAAAGAGAGACCCAGTACTTC. It is translated as CATSFPGGQRETQYF.

This clonotype was counted a few times. The V gene is TRBV4-1, the J gene TRBJ1-2, with TRBD1 identical over 9 bases. Losses at the gene ends were 1 base for V and 1 base for J; bases not matched to a gene: 16. The germline CDR1 and CDR2 sequences are MGHRA and YSYEKL. The CDR3 is made up of 20 amino acids. CDR3 DNA sequence: TGCGCCAGCAGCCAAGTAGTTCTCCGGACAGGGGTGGAGGATAACTATGGCTACACCTTC. Its translation is CASSQVVLRTGVEDNYGYTF.

The rearrangement uses TRBV4-1 and TRBJ2-7, with unresolved D. The ends were cut back, 0 bases at V and 2 bases at J, with 8 bases in the middle. The CDR3 consists of 14 residues. The germline gives CDR1 MGHRA, CDR2 YSYEKL. In DNA, the CDR3 is TGCGCCAGCAGCCAAGATCAAGGGACCTACGAGCAGTACTTC. Protein: CASSQDQGTYEQYF.

J is TRBJ2-3 and V is TRBV2; 8 bases fit TRBD2. With 2 bases clipped from V and 3 bases from J, the junction kept 10 bases outside the gene matches. The CDR3 covers 17 residues. Germline CDR1 is SNHLY and CDR2 is FYNNEI. The CDR3 region is CASSEPGAGGLTDTQYF. The CDR3 DNA follows: TGTGCCAGCAGTGAACCCGGCGCGGGAGGTTTAACAGATACGCAGTATTTT.

The chain combines TRBV5-1 with TRBJ2-5; possibly TRBD1 or TRBD2 for D (6 bases each). The V end was cut by 4 bases, the J end by 5 bases, with 21 bases between. Germline V gene sequence: CDR1 SGHRS, CDR2 YFSETQ. The CDR3 length is 16 residues. CDR3 sequence reads: CASSPPGASMGETQYF. DNA for the CDR3: TGCGCCAGCAGCCCCCCGGGGGCTAGCATGGGGGAGACCCAGTACTTC.

This clonotype showed up just a few times. The chain links TRBV7-9 to TRBJ2-2; D possibly corresponds to TRBD1 (6 bases). Germline V gene lookup returns CDR1 SEHNR and CDR2 FQNEAQ (reference sequence). V was clipped by 7 bases and J by 6 bases, with 9 bases between them. This CDR3 has 12 amino acids. CDR3 sequence (DNA): TGTGCCAGCATGGGGGCTCCCGGGGAGCTGTTTTTT. Its protein product is CASMGAPGELFF.

This chain joins TRBV5-1 and TRBJ2-2; D is undetermined. The CDR3 is made up of 12 amino acids. V lost 2 bases and J 3 bases, leaving 2 bases between the germline ends. Germline assignment: CDR1 SGHRS and CDR2 YFSETQ. The CDR3 protein is CASSFDTGELFF. The CDR3 DNA reads as TGCGCCAGCAGCTTCGACACCGGGGAGCTGTTTTTT.

This clonotype was picked up a small number of times. The rearrangement uses TRBV28 and TRBJ1-2, with D unclear. The germline gives CDR1 MDHEN, CDR2 SYDVKM. The CDR3 spans 15 residues. V shed 6 bases and J shed 3 bases, with 17 bases lying between them. The CDR3 sequence is CASSPGSSGYYGYTF. The CDR3 DNA sequence: TGTGCCAGCAGCCCAGGATCTTCCGGATACTATGGCTACACCTTC.

This clonotype has more than one count but fewer than ten. This chain links TRBV6-1 with TRBJ1-2; 11 bases match TRBD1. V gave up 3 bases and J gave up 4 bases; unmatched junction bases: 4. Per the germline V gene, CDR1 is MNHNS and CDR2 is SASEGT. The CDR3 consists of 15 residues. As DNA, the CDR3 is TGTGCCAGCAGTGAGAAAGGGACAGGGGGCTATGGCTACACCTTC. Encoded protein: CASSEKGTGGYGYTF.

The chain employs TRBV12-3 or TRBV12-4 and TRBJ2-7; 9 positions match TRBD2. V lost 3 bases to trimming and J lost 5 bases; unmatched junction nucleotides: 5. This CDR3 has 14 amino acids. CDR3 loop: CASSFSSGRDEQYF. The CDR3 coding sequence is TGTGCCAGCAGTTTTAGTAGCGGGAGAGACGAGCAGTACTTC.

Only a few counts were recorded for this clonotype. V usage is TRBV7-9 and J usage is TRBJ2-1; D not certain. This CDR3 has 11 residues. Germline loops: CDR1 SEHNR, CDR2 FQNEAQ (reference sequence). Trimming stripped 2 bases from V and 9 bases from J, with 5 bases between. The DNA for the CDR3 is TGTGCCAGCAGCTTATTCGGTGAGCAGTTCTTC. Amino acid sequence: CASSLFGEQFF.

V is TRBV20-1 and J is TRBJ2-5; 7 bases match TRBD1. Germline V gene sequence: CDR1 DFQATT, CDR2 SNEGSKA (reference sequence). CDR3 length equals 14 residues. With V trimmed by 5 bases and J by 2 bases, 8 bases remained unmatched. In nucleotides, the CDR3 is TGCAGTGCTTACCGGGACAGCGGTCAAGAGACCCAGTACTTC. Translating it yields CSAYRDSGQETQYF.

The chain uses TRBV30 and TRBJ2-3; TRBD2 matches at 7 bases. This CDR3 has 14 amino acids. Unmatched junction bases numbered 10, after V lost 4 bases and J lost 6 bases. Germline V gene lookup returns CDR1 GTSNPN and CDR2 SVGIG (reference sequence). The CDR3 coding sequence is TGTGCCTGGACTAGCGGAACCCCTTGGGATACGCAGTATTTT. Its protein product is CAWTSGTPWDTQYF.

The chain employs TRBV5-5 and TRBJ1-4, with a weak D call TRBD1 (5 bases). Per germline, CDR1 SGHKS and CDR2 YYEKEE (reference sequence). The V gene lost 2 bases and the J gene lost 4 bases, with 9 bases spanning the gap. This CDR3 has 14 amino acids. CDR3 in DNA: TGTGCCAGCAGCTTCAGGGTGGGTAATGAAAAACTGTTTTTT. Protein: CASSFRVGNEKLFF. Combining the CDR3 with reference TRBV5-5 and TRBJ1-4 gives the whole variable domain DAGVTQSPTHLIKTRGQQVTLRCSPISGHKSVSWYQQVLGQGPQFIFQYYEKEERGRGNFPDRFSARQFPNYSSELNVNALLLGDSALYLCASSFRVGNEKLFFGSGTQLSVL.

A note on this clonotype: Mismatch with germline at one junction end may stem from a read error. V is TRBV19 and J is TRBJ2-5, with 7 bases aligning to TRBD2. CDR1 is LNHDA, CDR2 SQIVND, per germline (reference sequence). The CDR3 runs 15 residues. The CDR3, as DNA: TGTGCCGGTAGCCCCGGGGGAGGGGAAGGGGAGACCCAGTACTTC. Protein: CAGSPGGGEGETQYF.